These 18 T cell receptor beta chains share one sample of origin, sequenced in a study of T cell responses to AZD1222 COVID-19 vaccine. Data came from immunoSEQ multiplex PCR; TCRdb stores just in-frame clones and leaves some out. The sample has 130,000 or so clones, roughly 89% seen once. The sequencing here drew on peripheral blood, taken 28 days after the second dose of the MenACWY control vaccine. The origin of the receptors is an adult who received the MenACWY meningococcal vaccine as a control.

V is TRBV6-2 or TRBV6-3 and J is TRBJ2-2; 10 bases agree with TRBD1. V was clipped by 6 bases and J by 6 bases; unmatched bases: 10. The germline V gene encodes CDR1 MNHEY and CDR2 SVGEGT. The CDR3 runs 16 residues. CDR3 coding DNA: TGTGCCAGCAGATACGGGCGACAGGGGGCCGCCGGGGAGCTGTTTTTT. Residues: CASRYGRQGAAGELFF.

The J gene is TRBJ2-3, the V gene TRBV24-1, with 8 bases fitting TRBD1. Looked up from germline, CDR1 is KGHDR and CDR2 is SFDVKD. With V trimmed by 6 bases and J by 5 bases, 9 bases remained unmatched. The CDR3 is 15 residues long. CDR3 sequence: CATSPGQVDLDTQYF. The CDR3, as DNA: TGTGCCACCAGTCCGGGACAGGTTGATCTAGATACGCAGTATTTT.

The V call is TRBV5-5, the J call TRBJ1-4; D might be TRBD1 (5 bases). The germline CDR1 and CDR2 sequences are SGHKS and YYEKEE (reference sequence). The V gene lost 1 base and the J gene lost 7 bases, with 8 bases spanning the gap. The CDR3 is 13 residues long. The CDR3 DNA reads as TGTGCCAGCAGCTTGTACGGGGGTGAAAAACTGTTTTTT. As protein: CASSLYGGEKLFF.

V is TRBV5-1 and J is TRBJ2-7; 9 nucleotides agree with TRBD1. The germline gives CDR1 SGHRS, CDR2 YFSETQ. The CDR3 covers 14 residues. V lost 6 bases, J lost 5 bases, and 9 bases stayed unmatched. The CDR3 DNA reads TGCGCCAGCAACCCCGGGACAGGGATAGACGAGCAGTACTTC. Translation gives CASNPGTGIDEQYF.

The CDR3 DNA reads TGTGCTAGTGGTGTCCGAAACTATGGCTACACCTTC. Translating it yields CASGVRNYGYTF. The V and J genes are TRBV12-5 and TRBJ1-2; no definite D call. CDR1 is LGHNT and CDR2 is FRNRAP in the germline V gene. The length of the CDR3 is 12 residues. The V end was cut by 5 bases, the J end by 2 bases, with 6 bases between. Looking up the rest from reference TRBV12-5 and TRBJ1-2 gives the full variable domain: DARVTQTPRHKVTEMGQEVTMRCQPILGHNTVFWYRQTMMQGLELLAYFRNRAPLDDSGMPKDRFSAEMPDATLATLKIQPSEPRDSAVYFCASGVRNYGYTFGSGTRLTVV.

The CDR3 region has the DNA TGTGCCAGCAGCCAAGATTCGGGAGGCTACACCTTC. Amino acids: CASSQDSGGYTF. The chain links TRBV3-1 (or the pseudogene TRBV3-2) to TRBJ1-2; D is ambiguous. CDR1 is LGHDT and CDR2 is YNNKEL in the germline V gene (reference sequence). The CDR3 is made up of 12 amino acids. Trimming took off 0 bases at V and 8 bases at J, with 7 bases between the two ends.

The rearrangement uses TRBV11-3 and TRBJ2-5; 8 nucleotides line up with TRBD2. In germline, CDR1 is SGHNT, CDR2 YENEEA. V was pared by 6 bases and J by 8 bases, with 5 bases of the junction left unmatched. The CDR3 is 12 residues long. The CDR3 sequence is CASSSGEGTQYF. In DNA form, the CDR3 reads TGTGCCAGCAGTAGCGGGGAGGGAACCCAGTACTTC.

This chain joins TRBV5-1 and TRBJ1-6, with D uncertain. Trimming took off 0 bases at V and 9 bases at J, with 10 bases between the two ends. The CDR3 runs to 14 residues. Germline CDR1 reads SGHRS; CDR2 reads YFSETQ. The CDR3 spells CASSLEPYGSPLHF. The CDR3, as DNA: TGCGCCAGCAGCTTGGAGCCGTATGGTTCACCCCTCCACTTT.

This sequence joins TRBV5-8 and TRBJ1-3; a possible D gene is TRBD1 (6 bases). The CDR3 loop spans 15 amino acids. Germline V gene sequence: CDR1 SGHTS, CDR2 YDEGEE. V dropped 4 bases and J dropped 2 bases, with 13 bases sitting between them. Written as DNA, the CDR3 is TGTGCCAGCAGCCCGGGGACACGAGCTGGAAACACCATATATTTT. Its protein product is CASSPGTRAGNTIYF.

The J gene is TRBJ1-5, the V gene TRBV3-1 (or the pseudogene TRBV3-2); the match to TRBD1 covers 8 bases. Germline V CDR1 and CDR2: LGHDT, YNNKEL (reference sequence). The CDR3 has 14 residues. J lost 6 bases, V lost 3 bases, and 4 bases had no gene match. The CDR3 region has the DNA TGTGCCAGCAGCCATACACAGGGGGGTCAGCCCCAGCATTTT. Protein sequence: CASSHTQGGQPQHF.

The chain combines TRBV28 with TRBJ2-5; no definite D call. The CDR3 loop spans 13 amino acids. The germline V gene encodes CDR1 MDHEN and CDR2 SYDVKM. Trimming pared 6 bases from V and 4 bases from J, leaving 12 bases between. CDR3 protein: CASRPWGRETQYF. For the CDR3, the DNA is TGTGCCAGCAGGCCCTGGGGAAGAGAGACCCAGTACTTC. Full variable domain (missing parts from reference TRBV28 and TRBJ2-5): DVKVTQSSRYLVKRTGEKVFLECVQDMDHENMFWYRQDPGLGLRLIYFSYDVKMKEKGDIPEGYSVSREKKERFSLILESASTNQTSMYLCASRPWGRETQYFGPGTRLLVL.

The chain links TRBV28 to TRBJ1-1, with TRBD1 matching 7 bases. V lost 2 bases and J lost 12; bases outside the gene matches: 9. The CDR3 runs 13 residues. CDR1 and CDR2 from the germline V gene are MDHEN and SYDVKM. In DNA form, the CDR3 reads TGTGCCAGCAGTTTAGAGGGGGCCGGACAGTCTTTCTTT. As protein: CASSLEGAGQSFF.

The V gene is TRBV5-8, the J gene TRBJ2-4; no clear D gene. The CDR3 covers 13 residues. Germline CDR1 reads SGHTS; CDR2 reads YDEGEE. Trimming pared 4 bases from V and 2 bases from J, leaving 7 bases between. The CDR3 DNA reads TGTGCCAGCAGCCTCGAGACCAAAAACATTCAGTACTTC. Its protein product is CASSLETKNIQYF.

The chain uses TRBV29-1 and TRBJ2-5; D possibly corresponds to TRBD2 (5 bases). This CDR3 comprises 12 residues. CDR1 and CDR2 (germline): SQVTM, ANQGSEA. Trimming removed 4 bases from V and 4 bases from J, with 10 bases in between. The CDR3 here is CSVGLAVETQYF. CDR3 nucleotide sequence: TGCAGCGTTGGGCTAGCTGTAGAGACCCAGTACTTC.

The chain joins TRBV29-1 to TRBJ1-3, with 9 bases aligning to TRBD1. Germline assignment: CDR1 SQVTM and CDR2 ANQGSEA. The CDR3 covers 14 residues. Trimming cost V 6 bases and J 0 bases; bases outside gene matches: 3. CDR3 bases: TGCAGCGTGTCACAGGGGGCCTCTGGAAACACCATATATTTT. Protein: CSVSQGASGNTIYF.

This clone was recorded only once. The gene calls are TRBV2 and TRBJ1-5; D might be TRBD1 (5 bases). CDR1 SNHLY and CDR2 FYNNEI come from the germline V gene. The CDR3 contains 15 residues. Between the trimmed V and J ends, which lost 5 bases and 2 bases, there was a span of 13 bases. CDR3 nucleotides: TGTGCCAGCAGTACGGGGCCTGGGCGCAATCAGCCCCAGCATTTT. This gives the protein CASSTGPGRNQPQHF.

This chain links TRBV7-2 with TRBJ1-5; a possible D gene is TRBD1 (6 bases). This CDR3 comprises 15 residues. V lost 1 base to trimming and J lost 4 bases, with 11 bases between them. Germline V lookup: CDR1 SGHTA, CDR2 FQGNSA. This CDR3 is CASSLDGQRNQPQHF. CDR3 nucleotide sequence: TGTGCCAGCAGCTTAGATGGACAGCGGAATCAGCCCCAGCATTTT.

The chain combines TRBV6-2 or TRBV6-3 with TRBJ2-3; no reliable D call. V shed 4 bases and J shed 0 bases, with 5 bases lying between them. CDR1 MNHEY and CDR2 SVGEGT come from the germline V gene. This CDR3 has 13 amino acids. The CDR3 spells CASSSGSTDTQYF. The CDR3 DNA reads TGTGCCAGCAGTTCCGGGAGCACAGATACGCAGTATTTT.